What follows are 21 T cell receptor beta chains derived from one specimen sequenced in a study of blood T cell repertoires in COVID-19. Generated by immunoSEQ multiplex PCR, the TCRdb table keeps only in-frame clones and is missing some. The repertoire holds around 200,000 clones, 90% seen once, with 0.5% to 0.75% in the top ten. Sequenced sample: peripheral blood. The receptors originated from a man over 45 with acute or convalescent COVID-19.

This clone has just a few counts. As DNA, the CDR3 is TGTGCCAGCAGCAACGGGGGTAATTCACCCCTCCACTTT. It codes for CASSNGGNSPLHF. The V and J genes are TRBV7-3 and TRBJ1-6, with D tentatively TRBD1 (5 bases). V shed 5 bases and J shed 6 bases, with 8 bases lying between them. The CDR3 sequence is 13 residues long. Germline loops: CDR1 SGHTA, CDR2 FQGTGA. Using reference TRBV7-3 and TRBJ1-6 for the parts outside the CDR3, the full variable domain is GAGVSQTPSNKVTEKGKYVELRCDPISGHTALYWYRQSLGQGPEFLIYFQGTGAADDSGLPNDRFFAVRPEGSVSTLKIQRTERGDSAVYLCASSNGGNSPLHFGNGTRLTVT.

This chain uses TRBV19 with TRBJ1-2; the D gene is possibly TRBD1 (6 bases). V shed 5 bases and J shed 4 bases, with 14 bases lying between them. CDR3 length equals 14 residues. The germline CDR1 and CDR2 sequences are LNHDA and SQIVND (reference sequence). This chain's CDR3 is CASSYGTGSYGYTF. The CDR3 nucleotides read TGTGCCAGTAGTTATGGAACAGGGTCCTATGGCTACACCTTC.

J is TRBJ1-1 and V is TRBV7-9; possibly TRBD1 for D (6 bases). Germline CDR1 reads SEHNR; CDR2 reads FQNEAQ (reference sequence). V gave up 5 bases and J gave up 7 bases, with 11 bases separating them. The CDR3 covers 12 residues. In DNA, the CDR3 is TGTGCCAGCAGCCCACAGGGCATTGAAGCTTTCTTT. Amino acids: CASSPQGIEAFF.

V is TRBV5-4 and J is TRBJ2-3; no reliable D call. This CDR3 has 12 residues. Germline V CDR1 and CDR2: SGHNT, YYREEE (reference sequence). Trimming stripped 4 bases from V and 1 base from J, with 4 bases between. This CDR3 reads CASSEGTDTQYF. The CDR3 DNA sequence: TGTGCCAGCAGCGAGGGCACAGATACGCAGTATTTT.

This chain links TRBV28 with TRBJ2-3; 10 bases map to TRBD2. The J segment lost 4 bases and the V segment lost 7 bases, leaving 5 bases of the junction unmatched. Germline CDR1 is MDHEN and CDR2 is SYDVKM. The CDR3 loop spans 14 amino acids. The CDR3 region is CASTPAGGPDTQYF. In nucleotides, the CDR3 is TGTGCCAGCACCCCAGCGGGAGGGCCAGATACGCAGTATTTT.

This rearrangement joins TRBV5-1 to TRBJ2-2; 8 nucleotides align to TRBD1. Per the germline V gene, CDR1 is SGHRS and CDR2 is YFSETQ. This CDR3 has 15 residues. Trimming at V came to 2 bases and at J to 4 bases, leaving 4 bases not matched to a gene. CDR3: CASSLGQGFTGELFF. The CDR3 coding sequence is TGCGCCAGCAGCTTAGGACAGGGCTTCACCGGGGAGCTGTTTTTT.

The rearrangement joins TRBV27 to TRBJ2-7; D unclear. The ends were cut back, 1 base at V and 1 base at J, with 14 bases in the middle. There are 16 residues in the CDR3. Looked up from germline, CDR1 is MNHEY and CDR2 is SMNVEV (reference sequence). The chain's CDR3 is CASSLYPTVSSYEQYF. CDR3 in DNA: TGTGCCAGCAGTTTATACCCCACTGTTAGTTCCTACGAGCAGTACTTC.

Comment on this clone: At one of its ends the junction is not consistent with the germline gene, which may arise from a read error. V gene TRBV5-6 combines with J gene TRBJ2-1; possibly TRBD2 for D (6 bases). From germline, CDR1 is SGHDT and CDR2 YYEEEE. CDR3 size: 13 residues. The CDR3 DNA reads TGTGCCAGCAGCCAAACTAGCTTATCTGAGCAGCTCTTC. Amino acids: CASSQTSLSEQLF.

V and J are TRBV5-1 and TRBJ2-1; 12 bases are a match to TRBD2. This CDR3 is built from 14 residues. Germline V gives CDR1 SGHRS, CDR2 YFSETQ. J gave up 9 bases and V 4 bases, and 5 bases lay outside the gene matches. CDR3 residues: CASSETSGSIEQFF. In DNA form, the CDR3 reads TGCGCCAGCAGCGAGACTAGCGGGAGTATTGAGCAGTTCTTC.

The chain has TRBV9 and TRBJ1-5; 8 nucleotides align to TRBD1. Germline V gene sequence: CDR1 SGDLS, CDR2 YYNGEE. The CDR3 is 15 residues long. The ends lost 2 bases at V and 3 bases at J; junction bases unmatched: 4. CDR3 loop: CASSVGTGVNQPQHF. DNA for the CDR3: TGTGCCAGCAGCGTCGGGACAGGAGTCAATCAGCCCCAGCATTTT. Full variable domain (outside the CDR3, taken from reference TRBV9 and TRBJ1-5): DSGVTQTPKHLITATGQRVTLRCSPRSGDLSVYWYQQSLDQGLQFLIQYYNGEERAKGNILERFSAQQFPDLHSELNLSSLELGDSALYFCASSVGTGVNQPQHFGDGTRLSIL.

This CDR3 reads CASSIAQGDYGYTF. CDR3 sequence (DNA): TGTGCCAGTAGTATTGCACAGGGTGACTATGGCTACACCTTC. The V gene is TRBV19, the J gene TRBJ1-2; perhaps TRBD1 as D (6 bases). In germline, CDR1 is LNHDA, CDR2 SQIVND (reference sequence). This CDR3 is built from 14 residues. Trimming shortened V by 3 bases and J by 3 bases, and 11 bases separated the two germline ends.

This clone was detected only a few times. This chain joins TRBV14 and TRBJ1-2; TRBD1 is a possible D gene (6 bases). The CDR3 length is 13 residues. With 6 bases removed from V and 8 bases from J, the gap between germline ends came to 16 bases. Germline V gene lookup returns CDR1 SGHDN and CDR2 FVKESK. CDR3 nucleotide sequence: TGTGCCAGCAGTCAAAACAGGGTTGAGGGCTACACCTTC. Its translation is CASSQNRVEGYTF.

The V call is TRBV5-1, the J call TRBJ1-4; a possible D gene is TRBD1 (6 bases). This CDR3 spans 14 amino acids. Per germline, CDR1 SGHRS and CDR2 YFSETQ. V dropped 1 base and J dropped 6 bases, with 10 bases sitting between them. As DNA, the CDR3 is TGCGCCAGCAGCTTGACAGGGTGGGATGAAAAACTGTTTTTT. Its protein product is CASSLTGWDEKLFF.

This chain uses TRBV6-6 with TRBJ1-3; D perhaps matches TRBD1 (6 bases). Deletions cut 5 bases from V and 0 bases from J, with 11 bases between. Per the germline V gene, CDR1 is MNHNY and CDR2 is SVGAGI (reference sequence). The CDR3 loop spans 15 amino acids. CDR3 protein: CASSPQGFSGNTIYF. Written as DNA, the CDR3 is TGTGCCAGCAGTCCCCAGGGGTTCTCTGGAAACACCATATATTTT.

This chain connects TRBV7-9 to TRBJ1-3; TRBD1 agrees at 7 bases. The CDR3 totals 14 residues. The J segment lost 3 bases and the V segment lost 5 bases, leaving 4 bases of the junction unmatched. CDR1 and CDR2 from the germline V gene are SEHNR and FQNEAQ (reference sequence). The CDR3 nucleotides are TGTGCCAGCAGCCCCGGACAGGTTGGAAACACCATATATTTT. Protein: CASSPGQVGNTIYF.

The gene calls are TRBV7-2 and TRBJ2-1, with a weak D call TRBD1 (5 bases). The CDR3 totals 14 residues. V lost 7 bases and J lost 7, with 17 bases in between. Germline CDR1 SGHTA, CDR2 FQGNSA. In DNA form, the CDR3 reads TGTGCCAGCACCCTGGGGCAGTTCGGGAATGAGCAGTTCTTC. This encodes CASTLGQFGNEQFF.

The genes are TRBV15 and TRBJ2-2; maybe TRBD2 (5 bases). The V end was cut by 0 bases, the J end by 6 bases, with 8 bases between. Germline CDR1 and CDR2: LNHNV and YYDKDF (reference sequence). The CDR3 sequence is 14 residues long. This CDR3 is CATSRDRAAGELFF. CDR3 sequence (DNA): TGTGCCACCAGCAGAGATCGAGCGGCCGGGGAGCTGTTTTTT.

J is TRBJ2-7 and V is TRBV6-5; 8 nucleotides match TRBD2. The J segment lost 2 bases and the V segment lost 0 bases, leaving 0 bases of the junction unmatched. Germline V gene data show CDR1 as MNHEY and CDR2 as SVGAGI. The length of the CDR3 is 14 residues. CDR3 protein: CASSYSAGAYEQYV. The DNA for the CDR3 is TGTGCCAGCAGTTACTCAGCGGGGGCCTACGAGCAGTACGTC.

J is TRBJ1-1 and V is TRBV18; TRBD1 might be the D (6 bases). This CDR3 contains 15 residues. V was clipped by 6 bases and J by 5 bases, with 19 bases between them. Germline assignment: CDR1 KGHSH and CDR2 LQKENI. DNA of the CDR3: TGTGCCAGCTCTCGACCGGGGGGGCGTGGGACTGAAGCTTTCTTT. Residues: CASSRPGGRGTEAFF.

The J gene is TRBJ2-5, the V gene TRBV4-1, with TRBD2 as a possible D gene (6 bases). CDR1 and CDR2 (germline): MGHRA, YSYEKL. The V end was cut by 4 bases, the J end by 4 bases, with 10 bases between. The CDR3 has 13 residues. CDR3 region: CASSPVGGETQYF. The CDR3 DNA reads TGCGCCAGCAGCCCAGTGGGGGGAGAGACCCAGTACTTC.

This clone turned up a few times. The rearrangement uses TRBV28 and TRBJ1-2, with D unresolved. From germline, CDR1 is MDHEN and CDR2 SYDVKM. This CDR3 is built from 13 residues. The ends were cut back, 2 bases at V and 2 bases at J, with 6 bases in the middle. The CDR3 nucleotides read TGTGCCAGCAGTTTAAAAATAAACTATGGCTACACCTTC. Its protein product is CASSLKINYGYTF.